This T cell receptor (beta chain) was recorded in a study of shared clonotypes between healthy human individuals. As to this clone: Its target is unknown.

Those who donated, Caucasian adults without exception, all lived in Nashville, Tennessee. Whole-study results and caveats: The study sampled only blood, and tissue repertoires likely differ.

PCR replicates performed on unsorted PBMC used around 310 ng DNA, 28,000 or so T cell genomes. It was on ten immunoSEQ deep assay plates that unsorted PBMC DNA was sequenced. Here immunoSEQ multiplex PCR was the method, and the copy in TCRdb shows in-frame clones only, minus some. This table holds about half a million clones, 81% found once. This CDR3 contains 15 residues. Germline V lookup: CDR1 KGHSH, CDR2 LQKENI. J lost 6 bases, V lost 4 bases, and 11 bases had no gene match. The chain joins TRBV18 to TRBJ1-1; 7 bases line up with TRBD1. Sequencing was done on a sample of PBMCs. The TCR was taken from a woman aged 35 to 49 in good health. Some clones in this sample may be carry-over from other donors' samples. The CDR3, as DNA: TGTGCCAGCTCACGGGGCTTACAGGGGAGCGCTGAAGCTTTCTTT. This sequence encodes CASSRGLQGSAEAFF.